This T cell receptor (beta chain) was recovered during a study of identifying expanded T cells in peripheral blood. This CDR3 region has 15 residues. The germline CDR1 and CDR2 sequences are MDHEN and SYDVKM. V shed 3 bases and J shed 1 base, with 12 bases lying between them. Sequencing used immunoSEQ multiplex PCR; TCRdb keeps in-frame clones, though not all of them. Among some 77,000 clones, more than 75% were seen once, and the ten largest hold 15% to 20%. During the collection period, no donor immune events like infections were recorded. General observations from the study: Over two and four weeks, about 17 and 20 clones changed, versus approximately 1.2 between replicates.

For this clone: The antigen remains undetermined.

V is TRBV28 and J is TRBJ2-5, with D possibly being TRBD1 or TRBD2 (6 bases each). The sequenced sample consisted of blood. The clonotype originates from a person aged 18 to 70 in good health. CDR3 protein: CASSLKPGAQETQYF. The CDR3 DNA reads as TGTGCCAGCAGTTTGAAGCCGGGGGCCCAAGAGACCCAGTACTTC.